This TCR beta chain was captured in a study of T-cell reconstitution after alpha-beta-depleted transplantation in children (dated by TCRdb to the mid-2010s). For the wider study: Using TCR repertoire profiling, the study quantitatively followed how T-cell immune reconstitution unfolded in children after TCRalphabeta/CD19-depleted allogeneic hematopoietic cell transplantation. Study-wide findings and limitations: Over the following months the frequencies of hyperexpanded clones went down, and after one year T-cell counts and TCRbeta diversity were mostly credited to newly produced T cells. The high TCRbeta diversity at day 60 in some patients was ascribed to recipient T cells and intrathymic progenitors that had survived conditioning. The apparently early alphabetaT-cell count recovery about two months after transplant was reportedly dependent on only several hundred rapidly expanded clones derived from non-depleted graft cells.

This specimen's treatment or condition label, per the study, means: allogeneic hematopoietic cell transplantation with graft depleted of TCRalphabeta T cells and CD19 B cells. The children who served as transplant recipients had been given grafts of TCRalphabeta/CD19-depleted allogeneic hematopoietic cells. Library preparation employed PCR. Sequencer: Illumina HiSeq 2500. TCR library preparation used molecular barcoding, with unique molecular identifiers applied to normalize quantification of the TCRbeta repertoire. Using fastp trimming at Q25 and MiXCR clonotype assembly, TCRdb reanalyzed the public sequencing data and kept in-frame beta chains. Here each entry gathers all rows of one CDR3 protein and keeps the most common genes and DNA. The table for this sample lists 350,000 to 500,000 distinct CDR3 sequences; over 40% of them were counted only once. The ten top clones hold around 29% of the sample.

Details on this clonotype: Which antigen it targets is not known. No clone much larger than this one lies a single base away; base qualities are absent.

V drops 0 bases and J drops 6 bases, leaving 15 bases in between. The germline V gene gives CDR1 as SGDLS and CDR2 as YYNGEE. CDR3 length: 15 amino acids, cysteine to phenylalanine. Solely the CDR3 DNA is kept, with 45 bases framed from the first base. The sequence joins TRBV9 to TRBJ1-2; TRBD1 is a weak D gene call, 6 bases matching. Sequenced material: PBMCs, taken before TCRalphabeta/CD19-depleted stem cell transplant. This TCR was recovered from a girl aged 2-9 years with aplastic anemia, due to receive a stem cell transplant. The DNA sequence is given as TGTGCCAGCAGCGTAGATCCCTTAAGGGGGGATGGCTACACCTTC. Translated, it reads CASSVDPLRGDGYTF.